Described below is a single TCR beta chain sequence and its context. The germline V and J ends were trimmed by 3 bases and 7 bases, with 15 bases remaining between them. The CDR3 contains 14 residues. Germline CDR1 and CDR2: SNHLY and FYNNEI. Measured with immunoSEQ multiplex PCR; TCRdb has only the in-frame clones, and not every one. This table has tens of thousands of clones, 74% appearing once. This sample was included in a study of T cells in tumors after PD-1 blockade. Study at large: Patients had no prior checkpoint blockade, systemic immunosuppressants, or anti-cancer therapy within 4 weeks.

The source is a human donor with basal cell carcinoma. This material consisted of PBMCs, taken after anti-PD-1 treatment. This sequence joins TRBV2 and TRBJ2-5; either TRBD1 or TRBD2 may fit D (5 bases each). CDR3 nucleotides: TGTGCCAGCAGTGATCATCAGGGAGTACGGACCCAGTACTTC. It encodes CASSDHQGVRTQYF.